The clone carrying this T cell receptor beta chain was observed a handful of times. Germline trimming cut 8 bases from V and 8 bases from J; bases unmatched to any gene: 6. CDR1 is MGHDK, CDR2 SYGVNS, per germline. The CDR3 spans 13 residues. The entry originates in a study of blood T cell repertoires in COVID-19. The overall study: Researchers got acute and convalescent COVID-19 samples from the United States, Italy and Spain. Sources were T cells, B-cell-depleted T cells, or PBMCs; the material itself was cDNA or gDNA.

In the authors' workflow: The assay estimated nucleated cells by amplifying reference gene primers. Profiling relied on immunoSEQ multiplex PCR, and the TCRdb table lists in-frame clones only, not all of them. The DNA was the basis for D and trimming; V, J and clone size are from that table. The sample shows 120,000 or so clones, roughly 87% of them seen only once. What was sequenced was peripheral blood. The chain recombines TRBV25-1 with TRBJ1-6; 7 bases map to TRBD1. This sequence originates from a human donor in a cohort sampled during active COVID-19. For the CDR3, the DNA is TGTGCCAGCTCCGACAGGGAGGATTCACCCCTCCACTTT. Its translation is CASSDREDSPLHF.